These 15 T cell receptor beta chains came from one sample sequenced in a study of cytomegalovirus exposure and HLA in healthy donors. In the PCR, 60 Vbeta and 13 Jbeta primers were used. The repertoire was sequenced with immunoSEQ multiplex PCR; TCRdb's copy has only in-frame clones and lacks some. This sample has about 220,000 clones, with about 75% found just once. Input material: PBMCs. The receptors originated from a male donor in good health and CMV-seronegative.

This chain links TRBV6-1 with TRBJ2-4; 7 positions match TRBD1. CDR1 MNHNS and CDR2 SASEGT come from the germline V gene. V shed 9 bases, J shed 3 bases, and the junction held 8 bases outside the gene matches. CDR3 length: 14 amino acids. The CDR3 DNA reads TGTGCCAGTACGTATGGGGACAGCAAAAACATTCAGTACTTC. Residues: CASTYGDSKNIQYF.

CDR3: CATSRDPGGYDEKLFF. CDR3 DNA: TGTGCCACCAGCAGAGATCCGGGGGGTTATGATGAAAAACTGTTTTTT. V usage is TRBV15 and J usage is TRBJ1-4; D is perhaps TRBD1 (5 bases). The germline CDR1 and CDR2 sequences are LNHNV and YYDKDF (reference sequence). This CDR3 has 16 residues. Trimming pared 0 bases from V and 6 bases from J, leaving 14 bases between.

CDR3 nucleotide sequence: TGCGCCAGCAGCCTTAGCGGAGCCAACAATGAGCAGTTCTTC. This sequence encodes CASSLSGANNEQFF. The chain is built from TRBV5-1 and TRBJ2-1; D might be TRBD2 (6 bases). V was clipped by 4 bases and J by 5 bases, with 13 bases between them. Germline CDR1 SGHRS, CDR2 YFSETQ. The CDR3 has 14 residues.

Concerning this clone itself: The sample has other DNA sequences that encode this CDR3 too. The V gene is TRBV18, the J gene TRBJ1-5; possible D gene TRBD1, 6 bases. In germline, CDR1 is KGHSH, CDR2 LQKENI. The CDR3 is 14 amino acids. V was clipped by 3 bases and J by 1 base, with 7 bases between them. CDR3 region: CASSPGQSNQPQHF. In nucleotides, the CDR3 is TGTGCCAGCTCACCTGGACAGAGCAATCAGCCCCAGCATTTT.

V and J are TRBV9 and TRBJ2-7; 9 bases map to TRBD1. The CDR3 sequence is 14 residues long. Losses at the gene ends were 0 bases for V and 3 bases for J; bases not matched to a gene: 1. Germline lookup yields CDR1 SGDLS and CDR2 YYNGEE. CDR3 amino acids: CASSVVGQGYEQYF. For the CDR3, the DNA is TGTGCCAGCAGCGTAGTGGGACAGGGCTACGAGCAGTACTTC.

This chain uses TRBV5-1 with TRBJ2-1, with 8 nucleotides matching TRBD1. There are 16 residues in the CDR3. Germline CDR1 SGHRS, CDR2 YFSETQ. V gave up 1 base and J gave up 3 bases; unmatched junction bases: 6. CDR3 nucleotides: TGCGCCAGCAGCTTGAGGACAGGGCAAGACTACAATGAGCAGTTCTTC. Translating gives CASSLRTGQDYNEQFF.

This chain uses TRBV2 with TRBJ2-2; TRBD1 agrees at 10 bases. Germline V gene sequence: CDR1 SNHLY, CDR2 FYNNEI. The CDR3 spans 15 residues. V shed 6 bases and J 4 bases; nucleotides not matched to a gene: 5. CDR3 bases: TGTGCCAGCAGAGGGACAGGGGTAGTCACCGGGGAGCTGTTTTTT. It encodes CASRGTGVVTGELFF.

The rearrangement joins TRBV5-1 to TRBJ2-7; 7 nucleotides line up with TRBD1. Germline CDR1 reads SGHRS; CDR2 reads YFSETQ. The CDR3 covers 14 residues. With 9 bases clipped from V and 2 bases from J, the junction kept 11 bases outside the gene matches. CDR3 DNA sequence: TGCGCCACCCACGCCGGGCAGGGGGCCTACGAGCAGTACTTC. The encoded protein is CATHAGQGAYEQYF.

This clone was seen just once. This sequence joins TRBV28 and TRBJ2-7; 10 nucleotides align to TRBD1. The CDR3 totals 19 residues. Per germline, CDR1 MDHEN and CDR2 SYDVKM. V gave up 4 bases and J gave up 0 bases; unmatched junction bases: 15. The CDR3, as DNA: TGTGCCAGCAGTTCCCCGGGACAGGGGTGGCTAGCGGCCTCCTACGAGCAGTACTTC. It yields the protein CASSSPGQGWLAASYEQYF.

This chain uses TRBV7-8 with TRBJ2-7; tentatively, D is TRBD1 (6 bases). The CDR3 length is 16 residues. Trimming removed 7 bases from V and 0 bases from J, with 19 bases in between. Germline values: CDR1 SGHVS, CDR2 FQNEAQ. The CDR3 coding sequence is TGTGCCAGCACCCGCTCCCGGGACATGAGCTCCTACGAGCAGTACTTC. Its protein is CASTRSRDMSSYEQYF.

The gene calls are TRBV5-8 and TRBJ1-2; D not certain. With 0 bases removed from V and 4 bases from J, the gap between germline ends came to 10 bases. The CDR3 is 14 residues long. Looked up from germline, CDR1 is SGHTS and CDR2 is YDEGEE. Here the CDR3 reads CASSLGGRSYGYTF. CDR3 nucleotides: TGTGCCAGCAGCTTGGGAGGGCGTAGCTATGGCTACACCTTC.

The chain recombines TRBV18 with TRBJ1-4, with a possible D match to TRBD1 (6 bases). The CDR3 contains 16 residues. Between the trimmed V and J ends, which lost 3 bases and 0 bases, there was a span of 11 bases. CDR1 and CDR2 from the germline V gene are KGHSH and LQKENI. The CDR3 DNA is TGTGCCAGCTCACCGCTAACAGGGCCAACTAATGAAAAACTGTTTTTT. Translated: CASSPLTGPTNEKLFF.

In its sample, this clone was seen a few times. The J gene is TRBJ2-7, the V gene TRBV14; 7 bases align to TRBD2. The CDR3 is 15 residues long. Trimming cost V 2 bases and J 6 bases; bases outside gene matches: 10. Germline CDR1 SGHDN, CDR2 FVKESK. CDR3 amino acids: CASSQRGGRLGEQYF. The CDR3 DNA follows: TGTGCCAGCAGCCAAAGGGGAGGGAGATTGGGCGAGCAGTACTTC.

V is TRBV5-6 and J is TRBJ2-7, with D tentatively TRBD2 (5 bases). There are 13 residues in the CDR3. V was clipped by 4 bases and J by 2 bases, with 10 bases between them. Looked up from germline, CDR1 is SGHDT and CDR2 is YYEEEE. The CDR3 loop is CASSPSGAYEQYF. In nucleotides, the CDR3 is TGTGCCAGCAGCCCGAGCGGTGCCTACGAGCAGTACTTC.

J is TRBJ1-1 and V is TRBV7-9; TRBD1 matches at 9 bases. This CDR3 is 14 amino acids long. The germline V gene has CDR1 SEHNR and CDR2 FQNEAQ (reference sequence). Unmatched junction bases numbered 6, after V lost 4 bases and J lost 6 bases. The CDR3 bases are TGTGCCAGCAGCTATGGACAGGGGATTTCTGAAGCTTTCTTT. Translated: CASSYGQGISEAFF.